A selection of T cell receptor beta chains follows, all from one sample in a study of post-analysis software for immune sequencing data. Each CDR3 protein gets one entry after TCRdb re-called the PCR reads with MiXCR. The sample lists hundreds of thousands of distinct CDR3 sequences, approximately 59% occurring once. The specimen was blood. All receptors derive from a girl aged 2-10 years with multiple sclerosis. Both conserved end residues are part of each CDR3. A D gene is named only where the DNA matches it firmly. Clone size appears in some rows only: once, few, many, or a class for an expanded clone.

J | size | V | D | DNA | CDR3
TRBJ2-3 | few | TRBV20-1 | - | TGCAGTGCCCAAGCAGGCTCCGTTAGCACAGATACGCAGTATTTT | CSAQAGSVSTDTQYF
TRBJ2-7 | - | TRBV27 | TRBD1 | TGTGCCAGCAGGCGTACAGGGGAAGGCTCCTACGAGCAGTACTTC | CASRRTGEGSYEQYF
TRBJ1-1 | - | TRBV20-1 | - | TGCAGTGCTAGAGAGCCACAGGGAGTGAACACTGAAGCTTTCTTT | CSAREPQGVNTEAFF
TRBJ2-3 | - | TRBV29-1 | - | TGCAGCCCCCGAGAAGCAGATACGCAGTATTTT | CSPREADTQYF
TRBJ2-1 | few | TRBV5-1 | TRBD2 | TGCGCCAGCAGACCTGGGACTAGCCTCTCCTACAATGAGCAGTTCTTC | CASRPGTSLSYNEQFF
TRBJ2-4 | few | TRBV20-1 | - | TGCAGTGCTAACAGGGGAGGCCAAAACATTCAGTACTTC | CSANRGGQNIQYF
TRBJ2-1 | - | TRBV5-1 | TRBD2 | TGCGCCAGCAGACAAAGCGGGAGCGGGAACAATGAGCAGTTCTTC | CASRQSGSGNNEQFF
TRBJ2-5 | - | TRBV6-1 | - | TGTGCCAGCAGAACAGGGATTCAAGAGACCCAGTACTTC | CASRTGIQETQYF
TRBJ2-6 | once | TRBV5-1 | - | TGCGCCAGCAGCCCGGCTCCGGCGTCTGGGGCCAACGTCCTGACTTTC | CASSPAPASGANVLTF
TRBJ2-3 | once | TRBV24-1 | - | TGTGCCACCAGGGGGACCGACAACATAAGAGATACGCAGTATTTT | CATRGTDNIRDTQYF
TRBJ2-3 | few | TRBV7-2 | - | TGTGCCAGCAGCTTAGAGAGTAGCCCGTATTTT | CASSLESSPYF
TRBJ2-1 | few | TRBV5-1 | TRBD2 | TGCGCCAGCAGCTTGGTCCGGGGACTAGCGGAAAATGAGCAGTTCTTC | CASSLVRGLAENEQFF
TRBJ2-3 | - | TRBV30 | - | TGTGCCTGGAGTGGGAATATAGAGAGTTCAGATACGCAGTATTTT | CAWSGNIESSDTQYF
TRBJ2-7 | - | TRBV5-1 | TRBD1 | TGCGCCAGCAGCTTGGAAGGCAGGGGGCCTAGCGAGCAGTACTTC | CASSLEGRGPSEQYF
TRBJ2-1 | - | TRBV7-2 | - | TGTGCCAGCAGCTTAGAGCGGACCAATGAGCAGTTCTTC | CASSLERTNEQFF
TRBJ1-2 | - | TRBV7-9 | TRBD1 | TGTGCCAGCAGCCTCTCCGGGACAGGGGGTGGCTACACCTTC | CASSLSGTGGGYTF
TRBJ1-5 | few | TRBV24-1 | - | TGTGCCACCAGTGCCAAATATAGCAATCAGCCCCAGCATTTT | CATSAKYSNQPQHF
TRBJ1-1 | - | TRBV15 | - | TGTGCCACCAGCAGCGGCGGGGACCCGGGGACTGAAGCTTTCTTT | CATSSGGDPGTEAFF
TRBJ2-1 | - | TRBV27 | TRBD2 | TGTGCCAGCAGTCCGACATGGACTAGCGGCAATGAGCAGTTCTTC | CASSPTWTSGNEQFF
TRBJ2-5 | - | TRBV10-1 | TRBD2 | TGCGCCAGCAGTCCTGGACTAGCGGGACCTTACCAAGAGACCCAGTACTTC | CASSPGLAGPYQETQYF
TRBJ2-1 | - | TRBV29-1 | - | TGCAGCGTTGAAAGGCTCCGTTCCTACAATGAGCAGTTCTTC | CSVERLRSYNEQFF
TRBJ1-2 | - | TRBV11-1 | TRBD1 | TGTGCCAGCAGCCCGAAATACAGGGGTGGCTACACCTTC | CASSPKYRGGYTF
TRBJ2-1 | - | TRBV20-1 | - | TGCAGTGGGCGCGCGGGGGCCAATGAGCAGTTCTTC | CSGRAGANEQFF
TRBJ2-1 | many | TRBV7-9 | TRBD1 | TGTGCCAGCAGTTTAAGACAGGGGGGATACAATGAGCAGTTCTTC | CASSLRQGGYNEQFF
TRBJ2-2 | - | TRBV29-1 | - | TGCAGCGTTCCAGGGAGGACCGGGGAGCTGTTTTTT | CSVPGRTGELFF
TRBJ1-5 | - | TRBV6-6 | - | TGTGCCAGCAGGGGGGAGGGTCAGCCCCAGCATTTT | CASRGEGQPQHF
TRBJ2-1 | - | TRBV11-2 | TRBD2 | TGTGCCAGCAGCTTGGGACTAGCGGGTGTTCAGCAGTTCTTC | CASSLGLAGVQQFF
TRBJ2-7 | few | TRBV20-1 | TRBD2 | TGCAGCCCGGTCGGGGGGGATTCCTACGAGCAGTACTTC | CSPVGGDSYEQYF
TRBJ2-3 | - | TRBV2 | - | TGTGCCAGCAGTGAAGAGACCAACACAGATACGCAGTATTTT | CASSEETNTDTQYF
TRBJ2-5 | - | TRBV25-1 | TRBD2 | TGTGCCAGCAGTGAACCCCTGAGAGCGGGGGGGCCATGGATAGAGACCCAGTACTTC | CASSEPLRAGGPWIETQYF
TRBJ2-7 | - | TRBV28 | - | TGTGCCAGCAGTTTAACAGCAGGCAGCGAGCAGTACTTC | CASSLTAGSEQYF
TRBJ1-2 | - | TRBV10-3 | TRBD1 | TGTGCCATCACCGCCGGACAGGATGGCTACACCTTC | CAITAGQDGYTF
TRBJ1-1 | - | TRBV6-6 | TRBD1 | TGTGCCAGCAGTTACCAGGGGGCTATTGCTGAAGCTTTCTTT | CASSYQGAIAEAFF
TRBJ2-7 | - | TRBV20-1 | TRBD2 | TGCAGTGCTAGTATTCTAGCGGGAACCTACGAGCAGTACTTC | CSASILAGTYEQYF
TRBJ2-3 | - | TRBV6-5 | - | TGTGCCAGCAGTCGAAGGGGGGGTTTCACAGATACGCAGTATTTT | CASSRRGGFTDTQYF
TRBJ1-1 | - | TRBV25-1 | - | TGTGCCAGCAGTGGCTACAGCAAAGCTTTCTTT | CASSGYSKAFF
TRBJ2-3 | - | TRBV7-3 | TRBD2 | TGTGCCAGCAGCTTATTGGCGGCGGGAGATTACCCGCACACAGATACGCAGTATTTT | CASSLLAAGDYPHTDTQYF
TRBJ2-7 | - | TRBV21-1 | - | TGTGCCAGCAGCACAGGGGGAGGGGGCCACGAGCAGTACTTC | CASSTGGGGHEQYF
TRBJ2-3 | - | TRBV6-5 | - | TGTGCCAGCAGTTACTCATCCCCTAGCACAGATACGCAGTATTTT | CASSYSSPSTDTQYF
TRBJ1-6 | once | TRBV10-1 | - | TGCGCCAGCAGTGCAGGAAATTCACCCCTCCACTTT | CASSAGNSPLHF
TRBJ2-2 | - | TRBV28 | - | TGTGCCACCCGCGCGGCAATGAACACCGGGGAGCTGTTTTTT | CATRAAMNTGELFF
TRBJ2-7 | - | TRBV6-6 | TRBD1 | TGTGCCAGCAGTTACCGGGACAGGCTTCTCTACGAGCAGTACTTC | CASSYRDRLLYEQYF
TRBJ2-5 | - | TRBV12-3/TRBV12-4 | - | TGTGCCAGCAGTCCCAGCCCCCAGCGGAAAGAGACCCAGTACTTC | CASSPSPQRKETQYF
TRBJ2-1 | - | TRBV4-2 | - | TGTGCCAGCAGCCAAGTGGGGCTAGCGCCATCCTACAATGAGCAGTTCTTC | CASSQVGLAPSYNEQFF
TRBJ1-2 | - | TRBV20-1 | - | TGCAGTGCTGACGAGGGGACTCCCTATGGCTACACCTTC | CSADEGTPYGYTF
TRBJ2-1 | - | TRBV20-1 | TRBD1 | TGCAGTGCTAGAGCGGGACAGGCGAACTCTTACTTGGACAATGAGCAGTTCTTC | CSARAGQANSYLDNEQFF
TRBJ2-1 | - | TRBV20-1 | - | TGCAGTGCTGAGTTTTCACCTGGTCTCCGCGATGAGCAGTTCTTC | CSAEFSPGLRDEQFF
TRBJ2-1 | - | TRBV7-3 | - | TGTGCCAGCAGCTCTCCGGGAGTAACCTACAATGAGCAGTTCTTC | CASSSPGVTYNEQFF
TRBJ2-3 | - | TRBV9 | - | TGTGCCAGCAGCGCTGGGGCCACAGATACGCAGTATTTT | CASSAGATDTQYF
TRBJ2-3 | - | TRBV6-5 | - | TGTGCCAGCAGTTACCTCCCTGGCGGCACAGATACGCAGTATTTT | CASSYLPGGTDTQYF
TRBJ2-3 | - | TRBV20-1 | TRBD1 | TGCAGTGCCGGACAGGGACCAAGCACAGATACGCAGTATTTT | CSAGQGPSTDTQYF
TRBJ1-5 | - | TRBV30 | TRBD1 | TGTGCCTGGAGTTTCAACAGGGGAAGGAGTCAGCCCCAGCATTTT | CAWSFNRGRSQPQHF
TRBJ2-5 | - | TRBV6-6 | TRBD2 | TGTGCCAGCAGCCAGGGACTAGCCGTTGAGACCCAGTACTTC | CASSQGLAVETQYF
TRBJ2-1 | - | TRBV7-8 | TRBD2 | TGTGCCAGCAGCTTAGAACTAGCGGGAGGGGACTACAATGAGCAGTTCTTC | CASSLELAGGDYNEQFF
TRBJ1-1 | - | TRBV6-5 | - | TGTGCCAGCAGTTACCGGGGGAGGTACATGAACACTGAAGCTTTCTTT | CASSYRGRYMNTEAFF